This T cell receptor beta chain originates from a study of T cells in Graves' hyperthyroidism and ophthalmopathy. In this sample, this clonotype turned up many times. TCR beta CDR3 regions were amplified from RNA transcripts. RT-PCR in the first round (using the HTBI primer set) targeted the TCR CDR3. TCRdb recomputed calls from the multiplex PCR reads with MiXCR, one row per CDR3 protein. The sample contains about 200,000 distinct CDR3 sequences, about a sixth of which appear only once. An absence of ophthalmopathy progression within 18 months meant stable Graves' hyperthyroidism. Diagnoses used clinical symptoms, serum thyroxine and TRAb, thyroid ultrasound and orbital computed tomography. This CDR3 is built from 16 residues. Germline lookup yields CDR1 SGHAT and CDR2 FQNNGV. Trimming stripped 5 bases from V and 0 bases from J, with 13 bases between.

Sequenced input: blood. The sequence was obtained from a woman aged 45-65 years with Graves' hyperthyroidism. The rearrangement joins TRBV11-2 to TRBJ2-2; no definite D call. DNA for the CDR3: TGTGCCAGCAGCCCCGGGTGGAACACGAACACCGGGGAGCTGTTTTTT. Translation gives CASSPGWNTNTGELFF.